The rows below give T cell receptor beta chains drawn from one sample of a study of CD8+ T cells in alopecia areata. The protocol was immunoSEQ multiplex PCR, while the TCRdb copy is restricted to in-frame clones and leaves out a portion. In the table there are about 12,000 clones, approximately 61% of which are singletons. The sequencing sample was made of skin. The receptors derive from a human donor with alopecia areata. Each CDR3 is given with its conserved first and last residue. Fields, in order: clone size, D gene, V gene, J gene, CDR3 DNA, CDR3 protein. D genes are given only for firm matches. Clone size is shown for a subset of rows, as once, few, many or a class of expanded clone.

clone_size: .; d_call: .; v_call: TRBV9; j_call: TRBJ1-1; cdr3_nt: TGTGCCAGCAGCGTAGGTCCCGGGGGGCGCTTGGGTACTGAAGCTTTCTTT; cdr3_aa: CASSVGPGGRLGTEAFF
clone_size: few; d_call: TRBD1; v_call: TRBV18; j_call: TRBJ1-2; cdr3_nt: TGTGCCAGCTCACCGGCAATCGGGACAGGTGGAGGCTACACCTTC; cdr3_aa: CASSPAIGTGGGYTF
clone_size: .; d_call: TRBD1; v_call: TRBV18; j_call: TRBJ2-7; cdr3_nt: TGTGCCAGCTCATCGGGACAGGGGGCCTACGAGCAGTACTTC; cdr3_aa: CASSSGQGAYEQYF
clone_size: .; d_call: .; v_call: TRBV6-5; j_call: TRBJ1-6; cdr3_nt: TGTGCCAGCAACGACGCTACCTATAATTCACCCCTCCACTTT; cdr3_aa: CASNDATYNSPLHF
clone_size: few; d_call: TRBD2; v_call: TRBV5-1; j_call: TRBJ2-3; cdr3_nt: TGCGCCAGCAGCGCGGGGACTAGCGGAACAGATACGCAGTATTTT; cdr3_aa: CASSAGTSGTDTQYF
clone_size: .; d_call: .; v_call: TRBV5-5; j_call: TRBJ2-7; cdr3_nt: TGTGCCAGCAGCGATCCCGGAACAGCCACCTACGAGCAGTACTTC; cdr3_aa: CASSDPGTATYEQYF
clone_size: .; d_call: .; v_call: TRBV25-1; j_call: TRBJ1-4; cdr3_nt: TGTGCCAGCAGACAGAGCGCAACTAATGAAAAACTGTTTTTT; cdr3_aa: CASRQSATNEKLFF
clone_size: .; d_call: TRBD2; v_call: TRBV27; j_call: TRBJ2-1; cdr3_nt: TGTGCCAGCAGTAGCGGGAGTTACAATGAGCAGTTCTTC; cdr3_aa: CASSSGSYNEQFF
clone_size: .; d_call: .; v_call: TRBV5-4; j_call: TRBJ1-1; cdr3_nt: TGTGCCAGCAGCTTGGGGGTCCCCAGGACACTAGAAGCTTTCTTT; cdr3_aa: CASSLGVPRTLEAFF
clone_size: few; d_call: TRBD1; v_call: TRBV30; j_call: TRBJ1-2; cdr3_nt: TGTGCCGGGTGGACAGGACGGAGTTATGGCTACACCTTC; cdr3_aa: CAGWTGRSYGYTF
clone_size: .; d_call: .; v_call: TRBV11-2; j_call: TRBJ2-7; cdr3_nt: TGTGCCAGCAGCTTACCCGGTCCCTACGAGCAGTACTTC; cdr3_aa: CASSLPGPYEQYF
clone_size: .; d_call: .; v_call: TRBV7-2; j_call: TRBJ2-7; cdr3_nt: TGTGCCAGCAGCTTAGCGGGTCTATCCTACGAGCAGTACTTC; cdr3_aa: CASSLAGLSYEQYF
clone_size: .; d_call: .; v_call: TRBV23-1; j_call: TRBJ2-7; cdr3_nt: TGCGCCAGCAGTCAAGGACAGAGCTCCTACGAGCAGTACTTC; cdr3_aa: CASSQGQSSYEQYF
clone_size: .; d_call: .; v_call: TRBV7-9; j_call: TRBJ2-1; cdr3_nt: TGTGCCAGCAGCTTAGATGTGGGAGTGCATGAGCAGTTCTTC; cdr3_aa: CASSLDVGVHEQFF
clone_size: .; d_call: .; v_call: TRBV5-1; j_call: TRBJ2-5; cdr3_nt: TGCGCCAGCAGCTTGCCAGGGGATCAAGAGACCCAGTACTTC; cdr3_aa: CASSLPGDQETQYF
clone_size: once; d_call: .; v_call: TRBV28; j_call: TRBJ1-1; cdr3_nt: TGTGCCAGCAGTTTATCCGCGGCTAACACTGAAGCTTTCTTT; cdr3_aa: CASSLSAANTEAFF
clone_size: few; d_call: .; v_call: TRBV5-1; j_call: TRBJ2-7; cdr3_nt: TGCGCCAGCAGCTCCCTACAGGGCGGGTACGAGCAGTACTTC; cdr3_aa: CASSSLQGGYEQYF
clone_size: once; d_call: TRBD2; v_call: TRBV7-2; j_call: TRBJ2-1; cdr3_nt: TGTGCCAGCAGCTTATTGCCCGGGAGGACGCTAGTTTATGAGCAGTTCTTC; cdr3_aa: CASSLLPGRTLVYEQFF
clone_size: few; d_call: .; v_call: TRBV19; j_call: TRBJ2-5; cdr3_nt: TGTGCCAGTAGTTTAGGACACACCTCCGTTCGGACCCAGTACTTC; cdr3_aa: CASSLGHTSVRTQYF
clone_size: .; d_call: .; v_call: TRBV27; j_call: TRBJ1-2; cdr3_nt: TGTGCCAGCAGACCGGGACAAGGGGTCTATGGCTACACCTTC; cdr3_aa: CASRPGQGVYGYTF
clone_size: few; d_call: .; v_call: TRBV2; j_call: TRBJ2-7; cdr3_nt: TGTGCCAGCAGTGAAGCGCTTCTGGGACGGAGGCTGGAGGTGCAGTACTTC; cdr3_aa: CASSEALLGRRLEVQYF
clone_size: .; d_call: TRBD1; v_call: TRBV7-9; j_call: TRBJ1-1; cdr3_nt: TGTGCCAGCAGCTTCGACAGGGTATTTAACACTGAAGCTTTCTTT; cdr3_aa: CASSFDRVFNTEAFF
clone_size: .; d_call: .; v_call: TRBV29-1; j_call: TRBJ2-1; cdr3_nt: TGCAGCGTTGAAGGGACAGCCCCTCTCAATGAGCAGTTCTTC; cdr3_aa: CSVEGTAPLNEQFF
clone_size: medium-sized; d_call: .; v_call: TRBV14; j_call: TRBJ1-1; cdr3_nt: TGTGCCAGCAGCGTTTCGGTGAACACTGAAGCTTTCTTT; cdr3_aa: CASSVSVNTEAFF
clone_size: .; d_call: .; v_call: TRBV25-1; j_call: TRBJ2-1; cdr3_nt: TGTGCCAGCAGGGACAGCCCCTCCTTTGAGCAGTTCTTC; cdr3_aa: CASRDSPSFEQFF
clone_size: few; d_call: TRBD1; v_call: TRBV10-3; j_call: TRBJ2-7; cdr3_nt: TGTGCCATCACCAAGACAGGGGAGAGCTCCTACGAGCAGTACTTC; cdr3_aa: CAITKTGESSYEQYF
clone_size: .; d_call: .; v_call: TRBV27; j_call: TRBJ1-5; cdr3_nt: TGTGCCAGCAGTATATCGGGCAATCAGCCCCAGCATTTT; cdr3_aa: CASSISGNQPQHF
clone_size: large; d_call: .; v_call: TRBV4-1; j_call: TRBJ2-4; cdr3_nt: TGCGCCAGCAGCCAAGCAGGAACGACTCCCTTAGCCAAAAACATTCAGTACTTC; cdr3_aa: CASSQAGTTPLAKNIQYF
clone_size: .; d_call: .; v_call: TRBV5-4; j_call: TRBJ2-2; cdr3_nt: TGTGCCAGCAGCTTGTCTTTGGGAGGAGATCGCACCGGGGAGCTGTTTTTT; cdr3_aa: CASSLSLGGDRTGELFF
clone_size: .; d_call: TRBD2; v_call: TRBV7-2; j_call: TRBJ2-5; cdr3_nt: TGTGCCAGCAGCTTAGGGGCGGGGGGGCGACTAGAGACCCAGTACTTC; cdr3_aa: CASSLGAGGRLETQYF
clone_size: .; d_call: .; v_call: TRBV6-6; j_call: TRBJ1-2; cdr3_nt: TGTGCCAGCAGTTTACAGGCCTTGGGCTATGGCTACACCTTC; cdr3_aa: CASSLQALGYGYTF
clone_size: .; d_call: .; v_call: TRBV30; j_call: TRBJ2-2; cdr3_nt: TGTGCCTGGAGTGTCCCGCACAGGGTGAACACCGGGGAGCTGTTTTTT; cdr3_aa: CAWSVPHRVNTGELFF
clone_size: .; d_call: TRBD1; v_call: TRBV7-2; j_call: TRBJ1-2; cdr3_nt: TGTGCCAGCAGCCCGACAGGGCCTAACTATGGCTACACCTTC; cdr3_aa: CASSPTGPNYGYTF
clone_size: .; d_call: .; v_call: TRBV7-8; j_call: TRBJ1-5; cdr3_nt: TGTGCCAGCAGCTTAGTGGGGGGCAGGGAGGGCAATCAGCCCCAGCATTTT; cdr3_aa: CASSLVGGREGNQPQHF
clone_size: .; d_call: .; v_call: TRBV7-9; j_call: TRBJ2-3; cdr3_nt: TGTGCCAGCAGCTTAGGATACGCAGATACGCAGTATTTT; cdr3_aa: CASSLGYADTQYF
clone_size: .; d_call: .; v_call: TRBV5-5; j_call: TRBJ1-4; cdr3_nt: TGTGCCAGCAGCTTGGCCCCATCTGAAAAACTGTTTTTT; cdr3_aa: CASSLAPSEKLFF
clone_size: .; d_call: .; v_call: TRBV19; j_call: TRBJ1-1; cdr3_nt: TGTGCCAGTAGTATAGATCGATGGGGGCTATCTACTCACACTGAAGCTTTCTTT; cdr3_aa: CASSIDRWGLSTHTEAFF
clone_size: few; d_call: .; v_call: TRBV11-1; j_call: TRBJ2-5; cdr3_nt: TGTGCCAGCAGCTATACGGTCGGAGTTTATGAGACCCAGTACTTC; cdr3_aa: CASSYTVGVYETQYF
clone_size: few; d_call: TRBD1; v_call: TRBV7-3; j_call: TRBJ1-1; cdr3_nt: TGTGCCAGCAGGCGGACAGGGTTCGCCACTGAAGCTTTCTTT; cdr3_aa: CASRRTGFATEAFF
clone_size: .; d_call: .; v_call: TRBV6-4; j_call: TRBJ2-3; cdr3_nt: TGTGCCAGCGCCACCGGTTCTAGCACAGATACGCAGTATTTT; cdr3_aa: CASATGSSTDTQYF
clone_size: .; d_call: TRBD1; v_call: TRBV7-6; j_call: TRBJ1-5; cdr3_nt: TGTGCCAGCAGCTTAATTGAGGGGGCGAATCAGCCCCAGCATTTT; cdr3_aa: CASSLIEGANQPQHF
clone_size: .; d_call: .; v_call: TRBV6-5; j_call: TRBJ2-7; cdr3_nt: TGTGCCAGCAGTTCGGGACCCTACGAGCAGTACTTC; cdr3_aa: CASSSGPYEQYF
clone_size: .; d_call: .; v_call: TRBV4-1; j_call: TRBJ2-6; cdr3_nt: TGCGCCAGCAGCCCCGATATTAGTTCTGGGGCCAACGTCCTGACTTTC; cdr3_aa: CASSPDISSGANVLTF
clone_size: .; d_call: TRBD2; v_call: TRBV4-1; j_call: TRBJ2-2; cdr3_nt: TGCGCCAGCAGCCAAGCTAGCGGAGCTAACACCGGGGAGCTGTTTTTT; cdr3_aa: CASSQASGANTGELFF
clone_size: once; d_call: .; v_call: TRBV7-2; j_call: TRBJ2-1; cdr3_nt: TGTGCCAGCAGCTTAGTCAAGGCCAATGAGCAGTTCTTC; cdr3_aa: CASSLVKANEQFF
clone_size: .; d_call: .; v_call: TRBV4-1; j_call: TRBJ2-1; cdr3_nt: TGCGCCAGCAGCCAAGTTGTCATTGCGGGCTCCTACAATGAGCAGTTCTTC; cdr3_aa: CASSQVVIAGSYNEQFF
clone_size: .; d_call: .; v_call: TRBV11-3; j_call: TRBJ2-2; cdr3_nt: TGTGCCAGCAGCCCAACCGACACCCCGAACACCGGGGAGCTGTTTTTT; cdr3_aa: CASSPTDTPNTGELFF
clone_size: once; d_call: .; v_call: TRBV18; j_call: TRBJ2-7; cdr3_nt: TGTGCCAGCTCGTGGGGCGACACCTACGAGCAGTACTTC; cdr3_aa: CASSWGDTYEQYF
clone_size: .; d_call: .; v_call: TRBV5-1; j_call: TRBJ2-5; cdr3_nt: TGCGCCACCCGGATTACACAAGAAGAGACCCAGTACTTC; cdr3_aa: CATRITQEETQYF
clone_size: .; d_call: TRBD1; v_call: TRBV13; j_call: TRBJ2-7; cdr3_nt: TGTGCCAGCAGCTCGCAGGGGGCTAGGAGCGAGCAGTACTTC; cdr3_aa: CASSSQGARSEQYF